This T cell receptor beta chain was obtained from a study of blood T cell repertoires in COVID-19. Generated by immunoSEQ multiplex PCR, the TCRdb table keeps only in-frame clones and is missing some. The sample holds tens of thousands of clones, approximately 80% seen once. V dropped 6 bases and J dropped 6 bases, with 14 bases sitting between them. Germline loops: CDR1 SEHNR, CDR2 FQNEAQ (reference sequence). This CDR3 has 13 residues. This sequence was found in a man in his thirties or forties with COVID-19, enrolled during active disease. This sequence joins TRBV7-9 and TRBJ1-2, with D uncertain. The specimen was peripheral blood. Written as DNA, the CDR3 is TGTGCCAGCAGTCTAAAGGGAGGGCATGGCTACACCTTC. It is translated as CASSLKGGHGYTF.